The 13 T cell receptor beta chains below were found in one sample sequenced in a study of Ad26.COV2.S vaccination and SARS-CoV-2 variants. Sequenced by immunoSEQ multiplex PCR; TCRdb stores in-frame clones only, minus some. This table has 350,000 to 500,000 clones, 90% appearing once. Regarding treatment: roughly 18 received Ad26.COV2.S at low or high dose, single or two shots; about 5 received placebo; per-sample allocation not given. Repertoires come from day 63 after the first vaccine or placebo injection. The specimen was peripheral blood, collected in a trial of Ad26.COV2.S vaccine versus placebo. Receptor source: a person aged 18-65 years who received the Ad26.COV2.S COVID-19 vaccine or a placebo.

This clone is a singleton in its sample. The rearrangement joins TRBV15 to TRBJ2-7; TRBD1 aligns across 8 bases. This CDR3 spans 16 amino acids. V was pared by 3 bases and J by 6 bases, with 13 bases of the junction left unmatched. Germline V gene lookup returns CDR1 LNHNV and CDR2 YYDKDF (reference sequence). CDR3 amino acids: CATSSVRDRFVREQYF. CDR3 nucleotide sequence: TGTGCCACCAGCAGTGTCCGGGACAGGTTCGTCCGCGAGCAGTACTTC.

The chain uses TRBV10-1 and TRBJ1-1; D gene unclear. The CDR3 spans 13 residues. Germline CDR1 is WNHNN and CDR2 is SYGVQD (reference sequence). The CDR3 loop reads CALAYRLNTEAFF. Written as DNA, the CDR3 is TGCGCTCTAGCGTACCGCTTGAACACTGAAGCTTTCTTT.

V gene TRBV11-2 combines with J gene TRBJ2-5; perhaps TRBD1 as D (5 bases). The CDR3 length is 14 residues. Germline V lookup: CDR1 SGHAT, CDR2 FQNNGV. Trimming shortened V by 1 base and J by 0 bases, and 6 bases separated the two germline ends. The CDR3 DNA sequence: TGTGCCAGCAGCTTAGGACAGAACCAAGAGACCCAGTACTTC. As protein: CASSLGQNQETQYF.

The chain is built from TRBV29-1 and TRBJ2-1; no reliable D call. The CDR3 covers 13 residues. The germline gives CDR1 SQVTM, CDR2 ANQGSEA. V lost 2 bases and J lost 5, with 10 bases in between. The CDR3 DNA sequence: TGCAGCGTTGAACAACAGTTCCACAATGAGCAGTTCTTC. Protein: CSVEQQFHNEQFF.

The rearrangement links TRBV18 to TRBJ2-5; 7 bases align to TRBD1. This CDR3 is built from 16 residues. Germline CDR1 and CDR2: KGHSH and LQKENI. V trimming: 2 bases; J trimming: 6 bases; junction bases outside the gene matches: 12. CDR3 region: CASSPKGAGVGKTQYF. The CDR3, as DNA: TGTGCCAGCTCACCAAAGGGGGCTGGGGTCGGGAAGACCCAGTACTTC.

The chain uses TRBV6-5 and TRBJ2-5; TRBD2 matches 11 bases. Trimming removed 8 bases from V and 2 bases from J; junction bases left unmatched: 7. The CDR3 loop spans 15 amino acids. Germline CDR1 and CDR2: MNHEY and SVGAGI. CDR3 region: CASQILAGEQETQYF. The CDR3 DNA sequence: TGTGCCAGCCAAATACTAGCGGGAGAACAAGAGACCCAGTACTTC.

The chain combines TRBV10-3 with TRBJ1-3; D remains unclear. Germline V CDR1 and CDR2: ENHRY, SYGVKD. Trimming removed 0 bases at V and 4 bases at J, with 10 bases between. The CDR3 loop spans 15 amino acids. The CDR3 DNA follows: TGTGCCATCAGTGAGTCACCGGCAGGCGGAAACACCATATATTTT. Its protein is CAISESPAGGNTIYF.

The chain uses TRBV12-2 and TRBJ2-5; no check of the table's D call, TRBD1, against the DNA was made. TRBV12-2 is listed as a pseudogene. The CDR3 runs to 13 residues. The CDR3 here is CASRLLGEETQYF. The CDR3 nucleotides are TGTGCAAGTCGCTTACTAGGGGAAGAGACCCAGTACTTC.

CDR3 bases: TGTGCCATCAGCATGCGGGAGCGAGAGACCCAGTACTTC. Its protein is CAISMRERETQYF. V and J are TRBV10-3 and TRBJ2-5; 7 bases are a match to TRBD2. CDR3 length: 13 residues. J was trimmed by 4 bases and V by 6 bases; bases with no gene match: 5. CDR1 is ENHRY and CDR2 is SYGVKD in the germline V gene.

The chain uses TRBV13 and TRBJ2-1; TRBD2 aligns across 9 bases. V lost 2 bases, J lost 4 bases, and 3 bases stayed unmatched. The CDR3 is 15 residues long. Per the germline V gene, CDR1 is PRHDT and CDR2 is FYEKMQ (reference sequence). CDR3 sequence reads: CASSLTSGRYNEQFF. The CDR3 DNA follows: TGTGCCAGCAGCTTAACTAGCGGGCGGTACAATGAGCAGTTCTTC.

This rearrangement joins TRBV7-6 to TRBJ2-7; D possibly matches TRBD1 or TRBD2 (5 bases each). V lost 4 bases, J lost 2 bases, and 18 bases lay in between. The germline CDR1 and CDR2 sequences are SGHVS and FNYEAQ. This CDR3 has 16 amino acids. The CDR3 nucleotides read TGTGCCAGCAGCTCAAACCGAGGGGCGGTAGCCTACGAGCAGTACTTC. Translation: CASSSNRGAVAYEQYF.

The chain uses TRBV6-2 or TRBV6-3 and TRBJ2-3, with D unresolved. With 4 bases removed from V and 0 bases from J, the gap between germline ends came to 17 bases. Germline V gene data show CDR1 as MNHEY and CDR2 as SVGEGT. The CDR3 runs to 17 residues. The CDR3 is CASSFNLGKKSTDTQYF. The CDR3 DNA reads TGTGCCAGCAGTTTCAATCTAGGTAAAAAGAGCACAGATACGCAGTATTTT.

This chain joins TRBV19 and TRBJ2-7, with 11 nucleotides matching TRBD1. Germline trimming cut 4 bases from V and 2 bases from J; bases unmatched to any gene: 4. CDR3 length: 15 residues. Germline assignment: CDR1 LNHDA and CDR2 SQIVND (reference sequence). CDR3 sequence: CASSSRTGGPYEQYF. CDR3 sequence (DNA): TGTGCCAGTAGTAGTCGGACAGGGGGCCCCTACGAGCAGTACTTC.